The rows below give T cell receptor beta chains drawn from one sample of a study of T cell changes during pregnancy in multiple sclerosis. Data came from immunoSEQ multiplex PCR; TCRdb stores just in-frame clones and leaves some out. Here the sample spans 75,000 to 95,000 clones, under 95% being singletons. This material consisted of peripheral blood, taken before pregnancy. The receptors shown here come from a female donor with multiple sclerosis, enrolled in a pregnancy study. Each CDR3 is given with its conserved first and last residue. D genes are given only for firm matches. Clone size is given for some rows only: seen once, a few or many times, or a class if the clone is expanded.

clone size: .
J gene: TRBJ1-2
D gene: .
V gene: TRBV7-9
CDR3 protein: CASSSGQDLEDGYTF
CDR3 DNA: TGTGCCAGCAGCTCGGGACAAGACCTGGAGGATGGCTACACCTTC

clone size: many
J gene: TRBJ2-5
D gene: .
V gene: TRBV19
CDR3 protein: CASSWINRQETQYF
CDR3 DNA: TGTGCCAGTAGCTGGATAAACAGGCAAGAGACCCAGTACTTC

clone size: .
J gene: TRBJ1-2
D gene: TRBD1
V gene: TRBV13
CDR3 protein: CASSRNQGQDYGYTF
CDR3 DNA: TGTGCCAGCAGCCGGAATCAAGGACAGGACTATGGCTACACCTTC

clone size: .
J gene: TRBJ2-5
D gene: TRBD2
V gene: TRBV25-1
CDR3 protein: CASGQGEGKTQYF
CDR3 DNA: TGTGCCAGCGGTCAAGGGGAGGGAAAGACCCAGTACTTC

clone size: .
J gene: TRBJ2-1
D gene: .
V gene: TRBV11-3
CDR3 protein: CASSLRSGSYNEQFF
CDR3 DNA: TGTGCCAGCAGCTTAAGAAGCGGGTCCTACAATGAGCAGTTCTTC

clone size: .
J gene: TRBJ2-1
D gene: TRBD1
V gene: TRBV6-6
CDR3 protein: CASSYHRGRTYNEQFF
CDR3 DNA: TGTGCCAGCAGTTACCACAGGGGGCGGACCTACAATGAGCAGTTCTTC

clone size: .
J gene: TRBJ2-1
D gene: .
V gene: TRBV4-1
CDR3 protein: CASSQDLGLQNEQFF
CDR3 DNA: TGCGCCAGCAGCCAAGACCTGGGACTCCAGAATGAGCAGTTCTTC

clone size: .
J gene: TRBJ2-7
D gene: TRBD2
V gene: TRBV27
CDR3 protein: CASMGGTTREYF
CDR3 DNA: TGTGCCAGCATGGGGGGGACTACCCGTGAGTACTTC

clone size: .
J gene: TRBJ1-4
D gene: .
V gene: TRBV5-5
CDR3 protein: CASSPHGGAREKLFF
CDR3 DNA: TGTGCCAGCAGCCCCCATGGGGGGGCGCGAGAAAAACTGTTTTTT

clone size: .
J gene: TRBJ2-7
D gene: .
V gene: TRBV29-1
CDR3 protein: CSVGGGYEQYF
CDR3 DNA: TGCAGCGTTGGGGGAGGATACGAGCAGTACTTC

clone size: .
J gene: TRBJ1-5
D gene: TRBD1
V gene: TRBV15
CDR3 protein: CATNDRGRGNQPQHF
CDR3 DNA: TGTGCCACCAACGACAGGGGCAGAGGCAATCAGCCCCAGCATTTT

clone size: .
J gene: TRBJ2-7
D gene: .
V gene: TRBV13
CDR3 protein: CASSLSLRGSSYEQYF
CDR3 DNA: TGTGCCAGCAGCTTATCCCTTCGGGGGAGCTCCTACGAGCAGTACTTC

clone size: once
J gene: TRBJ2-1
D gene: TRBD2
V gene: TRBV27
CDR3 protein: CASSPMARGLAGTNEQFF
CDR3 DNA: TGTGCCAGCAGTCCCATGGCGCGGGGACTAGCGGGGACCAATGAGCAGTTCTTC

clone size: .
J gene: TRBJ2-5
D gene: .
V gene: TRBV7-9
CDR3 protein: CASSLVGQGPWETQYF
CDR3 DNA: TGTGCCAGCAGCTTAGTAGGCCAGGGGCCTTGGGAGACCCAGTACTTC

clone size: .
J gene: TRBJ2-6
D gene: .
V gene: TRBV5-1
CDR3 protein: CASSLTIAGGVSGANVLTF
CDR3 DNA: TGCGCCAGCAGCTTGACCATCGCCGGGGGAGTTTCTGGGGCCAACGTCCTGACTTTC

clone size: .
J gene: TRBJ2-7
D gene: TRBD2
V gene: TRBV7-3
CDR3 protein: CASSLQAGVVYEQYF
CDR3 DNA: TGTGCCAGCAGCTTACAAGCGGGAGTTGTGTACGAGCAGTACTTC

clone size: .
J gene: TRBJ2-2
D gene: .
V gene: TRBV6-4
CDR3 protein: CASSGEFTGELFF
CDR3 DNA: TGTGCCAGCAGTGGGGAGTTCACCGGGGAGCTGTTTTTT

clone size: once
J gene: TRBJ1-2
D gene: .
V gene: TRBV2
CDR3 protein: CASRAGLNYGYTF
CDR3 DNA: TGTGCCAGCAGGGCCGGACTTAACTATGGCTACACCTTC

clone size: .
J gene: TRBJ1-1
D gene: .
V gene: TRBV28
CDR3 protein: CASSRPRGGNTEAFF
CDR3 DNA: TGTGCCAGCAGCCGCCCCCGGGGAGGGAACACTGAAGCTTTCTTT

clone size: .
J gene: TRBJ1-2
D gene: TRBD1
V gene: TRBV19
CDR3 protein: CASSLGQQPFYGYTF
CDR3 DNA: TGTGCCAGTAGTCTGGGACAGCAGCCGTTCTATGGCTACACCTTC

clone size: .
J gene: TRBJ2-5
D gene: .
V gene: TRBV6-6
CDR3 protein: CASSYSDTQETQYF
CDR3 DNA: TGTGCCAGCAGTTACTCGGACACCCAAGAGACCCAGTACTTC

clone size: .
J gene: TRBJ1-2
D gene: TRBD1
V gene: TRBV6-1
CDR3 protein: CASSELWAGGSGFYGYTF
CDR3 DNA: TGTGCCAGCAGTGAATTATGGGCAGGGGGTTCGGGTTTCTATGGCTACACCTTC

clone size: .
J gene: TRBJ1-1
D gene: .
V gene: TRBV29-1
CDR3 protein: CSVEEGFGTEAFF
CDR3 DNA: TGCAGCGTTGAGGAGGGGTTTGGGACTGAAGCTTTCTTT

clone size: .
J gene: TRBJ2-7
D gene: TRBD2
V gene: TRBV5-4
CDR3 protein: CASSGWTSSYEQYF
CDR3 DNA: TGTGCCAGCAGCGGGTGGACTAGCTCCTACGAGCAGTACTTC

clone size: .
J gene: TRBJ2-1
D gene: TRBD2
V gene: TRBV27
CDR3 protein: CASSSRLATYNEQFF
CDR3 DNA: TGTGCCAGCAGTTCCCGACTAGCGACCTACAATGAGCAGTTCTTC

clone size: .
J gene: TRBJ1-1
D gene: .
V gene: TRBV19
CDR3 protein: CASTREGFSRAFF
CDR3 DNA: TGTGCCAGTACCCGTGAGGGATTTTCACGGGCTTTCTTT

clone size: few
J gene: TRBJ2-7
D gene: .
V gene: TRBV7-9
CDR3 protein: CASSFGAGFSNEQYF
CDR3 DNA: TGTGCCAGCAGCTTTGGGGCAGGGTTCTCTAACGAGCAGTACTTC

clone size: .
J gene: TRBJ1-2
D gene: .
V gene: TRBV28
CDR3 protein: CASWAQAGLYGYTF
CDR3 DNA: TGTGCCAGCTGGGCTCAGGCAGGTCTCTATGGCTACACCTTC

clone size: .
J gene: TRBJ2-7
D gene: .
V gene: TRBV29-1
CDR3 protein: CSVEKSSYEQYF
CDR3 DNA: TGCAGCGTTGAAAAGAGCTCCTACGAGCAGTACTTC

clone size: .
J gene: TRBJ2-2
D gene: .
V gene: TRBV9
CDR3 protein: CASSVMRDTNTGELFF
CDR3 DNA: TGTGCCAGCAGCGTAATGAGGGACACCAACACCGGGGAGCTGTTTTTT

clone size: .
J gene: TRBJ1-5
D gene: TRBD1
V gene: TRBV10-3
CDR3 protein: CAISRTGLSNQPQHF
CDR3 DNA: TGTGCCATCAGCCGGACAGGGCTTAGCAATCAGCCCCAGCATTTT

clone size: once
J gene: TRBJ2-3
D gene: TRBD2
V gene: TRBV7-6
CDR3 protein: CASSLGLAEVTDTQYF
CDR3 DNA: TGTGCCAGCAGCTTAGGACTAGCGGAGGTCACAGATACGCAGTATTTT

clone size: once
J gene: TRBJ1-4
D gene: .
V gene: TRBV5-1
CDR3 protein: CASSLPGNGANEKLFF
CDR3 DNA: TGCGCCAGCAGCTTGCCCGGGAATGGCGCTAATGAAAAACTGTTTTTT

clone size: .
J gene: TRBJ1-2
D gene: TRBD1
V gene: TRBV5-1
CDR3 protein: CASSVGQGYGYTF
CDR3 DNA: TGCGCCAGCAGCGTGGGACAGGGATATGGCTACACCTTC

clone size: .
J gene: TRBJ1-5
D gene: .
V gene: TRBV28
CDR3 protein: CASTLGREAQHF
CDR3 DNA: TGTGCCAGCACCCTAGGGAGAGAGGCCCAGCATTTT

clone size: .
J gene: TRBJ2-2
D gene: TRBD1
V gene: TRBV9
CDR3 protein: CASSAHRGGTGELFF
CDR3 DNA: TGTGCCAGCAGCGCCCACAGGGGTGGGACCGGGGAGCTGTTTTTT

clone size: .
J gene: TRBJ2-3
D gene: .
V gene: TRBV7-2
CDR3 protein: CASSAQRIGGQFTDTQYF
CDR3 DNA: TGTGCCAGCAGCGCACAGCGAATAGGTGGACAGTTCACAGATACGCAGTATTTT